The 18 T cell receptor beta chains below come from one sample, sequenced in a study of human T cells and chemical hapten exposure. Time point denoted: patch test 1, 2 weeks after DPC sensitization. Treatment meaning: therapeutic diphenylcyclopropenone sensitization with weekly scalp DPC. TCRdb recomputed calls from the RACE reads with MiXCR, one row per CDR3 protein. The sample carries just under 350,000 distinct CDR3 sequences, around 7% recorded once. The source was whole blood, collected in connection with sensitization to the hapten diphenylcyclopropenone (DPC). All receptors come from a woman between 18 and 29 years old with alopecia areata. Some clones in this sample may be carry-over from other donors' samples.

In this sample, this clonotype turned up many times. V is TRBV28 and J is TRBJ1-1; D possibly corresponds to TRBD1 (5 bases). CDR1 and CDR2 (germline): MDHEN, SYDVKM. V dropped 4 bases and J dropped 5 bases, with 17 bases sitting between them. CDR3 length: 15 amino acids. CDR3 sequence (DNA): TGTGCCAGCAGTTGGCCCCACGGGGCACGAACTGAAGCTTTCTTT. This encodes CASSWPHGARTEAFF.

This clonotype was recorded a few times. The J gene is TRBJ1-1, the V gene TRBV20-1; D remains unclear. Germline CDR1 DFQATT, CDR2 SNEGSKA (reference sequence). V was pared by 6 bases and J by 8 bases, with 13 bases between. The CDR3 is 11 amino acids. Written as DNA, the CDR3 is TGCAGTGCCGAAGCCCACGAGGAAGCTTTCTTT. It encodes CSAEAHEEAFF.

This clonotype was seen a few times. The J gene is TRBJ2-5, the V gene TRBV7-9; 11 bases align to TRBD2. The CDR3 runs 20 residues. Germline V gene sequence: CDR1 SEHNR, CDR2 FQNEAQ (reference sequence). V dropped 5 bases and J dropped 0; count of bases not matched to a gene: 17. CDR3: CASSPPLRLAGGQYQETQYF. CDR3 DNA sequence: TGTGCCAGCAGCCCCCCGTTGCGGCTAGCGGGGGGCCAGTACCAAGAGACCCAGTACTTC.

This clonotype showed up many times. The chain recombines TRBV6-5 with TRBJ2-2; weak D call: TRBD1 (6 bases). This CDR3 comprises 17 residues. The V end was cut by 2 bases, the J end by 6 bases, with 19 bases between. In germline, CDR1 is MNHEY, CDR2 SVGAGI. CDR3 residues: CASSYTRQARAAGELFF. In DNA form, the CDR3 reads TGTGCCAGCAGTTACACCCGACAGGCACGGGCCGCCGGGGAGCTGTTTTTT.

This chain uses TRBV6-2 or TRBV6-3 with TRBJ1-4; a possible D gene is TRBD1 (5 bases). Germline V CDR1 and CDR2: MNHEY, SVGEGT. The length of the CDR3 is 20 residues. Trimming pared 0 bases from V and 7 bases from J, leaving 27 bases between. This chain's CDR3 is CASSYSIFATAGAPTEKLFF. In DNA, the CDR3 is TGTGCCAGCAGTTACTCGATTTTCGCAACCGCCGGGGCCCCGACTGAAAAACTGTTTTTT.

The chain employs TRBV12-3 or TRBV12-4 and TRBJ2-7; D tentatively fits TRBD1 or TRBD2 (5 bases each). Trimming removed 3 bases at V and 3 bases at J, with 12 bases between. The CDR3 is made up of 14 amino acids. CDR3 amino acids: CASSFSGAYYEQYF. DNA of the CDR3: TGTGCCAGCAGTTTTTCCGGGGCCTACTACGAGCAGTACTTC.

The J gene is TRBJ2-3, the V gene TRBV9; perhaps TRBD2 as D (6 bases). This CDR3 is 14 amino acids long. Trimming shortened V by 4 bases and J by 4 bases, and 13 bases separated the two germline ends. Germline lookup yields CDR1 SGDLS and CDR2 YYNGEE. CDR3 sequence: CASSPVEGADTQYF. The DNA for the CDR3 is TGTGCCAGCAGCCCAGTGGAGGGAGCAGATACGCAGTATTTT.

The CDR3 reads CASSYSFGGDGYTF. CDR3 DNA: TGTGCCAGCAGTTACTCGTTTGGGGGAGATGGCTACACCTTC. The chain links TRBV6-5 to TRBJ1-2; the D gene is possibly TRBD1 (5 bases). The CDR3 spans 14 residues. Germline CDR1 is MNHEY and CDR2 is SVGAGI. V lost 0 bases, J lost 6 bases, and 11 bases lay in between.

V is TRBV7-9 and J is TRBJ1-1; TRBD1 is a possible D gene (5 bases). Trimming cost V 2 bases and J 1 base, with 11 bases left between them. The germline gives CDR1 SEHNR, CDR2 FQNEAQ (reference sequence). There are 15 residues in the CDR3. As DNA, the CDR3 is TGTGCCAGCAGCTTATGGGCAGGGAAGAACACTGAAGCTTTCTTT. Amino acids: CASSLWAGKNTEAFF. The whole variable domain, remainder taken from reference TRBV7-9 and TRBJ1-1, is DTGVSQNPRHKITKRGQNVTFRCDPISEHNRLYWYRQTLGQGPEFLTYFQNEAQLEKSRLLSDRFSAERPKGSFSTLEIQRTEQGDSAMYLCASSLWAGKNTEAFFGQGTRLTVV.

J is TRBJ1-1 and V is TRBV12-3 or TRBV12-4; D gene unclear. V shed 3 bases and J shed 4 bases, with 9 bases lying between them. This CDR3 is built from 13 residues. This CDR3 is CASSLGESTEAFF. The CDR3 nucleotides read TGTGCCAGCAGTTTGGGAGAATCCACTGAAGCTTTCTTT.

The chain couples TRBV4-2 to TRBJ1-4; D gene unclear. Deletions cut 4 bases from V and 8 bases from J, with 17 bases between. CDR1 is LGHNA, CDR2 YNFKEQ, per germline. The CDR3 is 15 residues long. CDR3 sequence reads: CASSPLANREEKLFF. CDR3 DNA sequence: TGTGCCAGCAGCCCCCTCGCTAATCGGGAGGAAAAACTGTTTTTT.

This clonotype was detected ten times or more. The rearrangement links TRBV6-6 to TRBJ1-2; no reliable D call. This CDR3 is built from 15 residues. Germline V lookup: CDR1 MNHNY, CDR2 SVGAGI (reference sequence). V shed 2 bases and J shed 5 bases, with 15 bases lying between them. DNA for the CDR3: TGTGCCAGCAGTTACGGCAGCCTAGAATTATATGGCTACACCTTC. Amino acid sequence: CASSYGSLELYGYTF.

This clonotype has more than one count but fewer than ten. V gene TRBV7-9 combines with J gene TRBJ2-5; TRBD2 is a possible D gene (6 bases). CDR1 and CDR2 (germline): SEHNR, FQNEAQ (reference sequence). CDR3 size: 13 residues. The V end was cut by 3 bases, the J end by 4 bases, with 9 bases between. In DNA form, the CDR3 reads TGTGCCAGCAGCTTGCGGGATGTAGAGACCCAGTACTTC. This codes for CASSLRDVETQYF.

The chain is built from TRBV14 and TRBJ1-4; D gene ambiguous. Germline V CDR1 and CDR2: SGHDN, FVKESK. This CDR3 spans 15 amino acids. V dropped 1 base and J dropped 2 bases, with 8 bases sitting between them. Written as DNA, the CDR3 is TGTGCCAGCAGCCAAGCGTCCTGGACTAATGAAAAACTGTTTTTT. This gives the protein CASSQASWTNEKLFF.

This clonotype came up a few times. The rearrangement joins TRBV5-4 to TRBJ2-3; 9 nucleotides agree with TRBD2. The germline V gene encodes CDR1 SGHNT and CDR2 YYREEE (reference sequence). This CDR3 has 15 amino acids. The V segment lost 10 bases and the J segment 2 bases; nucleotides outside the gene matches: 11. The chain's CDR3 is CAGTRTSEVTDTQYF. For the CDR3, the DNA is TGTGCCGGGACACGGACTAGCGAGGTCACAGATACGCAGTATTTT.

The chain combines TRBV29-1 with TRBJ1-2; D is ambiguous. Germline V gives CDR1 SQVTM, CDR2 ANQGSEA. V lost 2 bases to trimming and J lost 7 bases, with 5 bases between them. The CDR3 extends over 10 amino acids. The CDR3 reads CSVEQSGYTF. In nucleotides, the CDR3 is TGCAGCGTTGAACAGAGTGGCTACACCTTC.

This clonotype was counted a few times. V usage is TRBV5-1 and J usage is TRBJ1-1; D may be TRBD1 (5 bases). Trimming removed 5 bases at V and 1 base at J, with 15 bases between. The CDR3 consists of 15 residues. Germline V lookup: CDR1 SGHRS, CDR2 YFSETQ. The CDR3 loop is CASRFPPGTNTEAFF. CDR3 bases: TGCGCCAGCAGATTCCCACCCGGGACGAACACTGAAGCTTTCTTT.

This sequence joins TRBV2 and TRBJ2-3, with 7 bases that match TRBD2. The CDR3 has 15 residues. V lost 0 bases, J lost 2 bases, and 2 bases stayed unmatched. The germline CDR1 and CDR2 sequences are SNHLY and FYNNEI. The CDR3 is CASSEAGLNTDTQYF. CDR3 bases: TGTGCCAGCAGTGAAGCGGGACTAAACACAGATACGCAGTATTTT.